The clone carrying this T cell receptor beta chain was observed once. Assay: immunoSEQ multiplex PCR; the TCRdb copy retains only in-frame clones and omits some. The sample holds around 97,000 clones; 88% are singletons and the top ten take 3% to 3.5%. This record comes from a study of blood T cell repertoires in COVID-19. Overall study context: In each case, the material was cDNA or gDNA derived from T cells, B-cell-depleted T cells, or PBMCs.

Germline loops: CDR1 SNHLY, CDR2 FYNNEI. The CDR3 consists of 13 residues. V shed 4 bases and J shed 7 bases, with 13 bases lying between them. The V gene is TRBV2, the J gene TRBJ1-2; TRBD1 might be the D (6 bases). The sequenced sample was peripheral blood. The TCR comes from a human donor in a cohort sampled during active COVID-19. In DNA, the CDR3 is TGTGCCAGCAGTGTCCGGGACACATTTGGCTACACCTTC. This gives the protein CASSVRDTFGYTF.